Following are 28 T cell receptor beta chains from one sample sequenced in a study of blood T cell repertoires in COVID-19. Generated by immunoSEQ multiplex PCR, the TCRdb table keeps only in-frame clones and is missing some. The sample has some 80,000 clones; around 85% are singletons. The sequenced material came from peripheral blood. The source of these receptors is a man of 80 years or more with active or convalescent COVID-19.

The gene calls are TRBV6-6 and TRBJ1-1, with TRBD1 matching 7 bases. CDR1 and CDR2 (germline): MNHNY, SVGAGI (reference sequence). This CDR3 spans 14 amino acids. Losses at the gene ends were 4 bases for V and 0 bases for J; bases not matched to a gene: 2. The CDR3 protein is CASSWDRLNTEAFF. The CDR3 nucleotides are TGTGCCAGCAGTTGGGACAGATTGAACACTGAAGCTTTCTTT.

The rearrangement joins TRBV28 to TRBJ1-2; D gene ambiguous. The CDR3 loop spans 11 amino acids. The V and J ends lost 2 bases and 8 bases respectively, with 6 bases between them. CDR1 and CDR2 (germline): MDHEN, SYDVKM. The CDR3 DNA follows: TGTGCCAGCAGTTTAAATCGGGGCTACACCTTC. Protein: CASSLNRGYTF.

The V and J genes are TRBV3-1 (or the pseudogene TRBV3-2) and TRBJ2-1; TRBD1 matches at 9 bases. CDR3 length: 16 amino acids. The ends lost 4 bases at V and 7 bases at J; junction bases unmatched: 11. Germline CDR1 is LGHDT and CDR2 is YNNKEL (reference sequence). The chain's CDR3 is CASSPRWGQGGNEQFF. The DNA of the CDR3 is TGTGCCAGCAGCCCTCGGTGGGGACAGGGTGGGAATGAGCAGTTCTTC.

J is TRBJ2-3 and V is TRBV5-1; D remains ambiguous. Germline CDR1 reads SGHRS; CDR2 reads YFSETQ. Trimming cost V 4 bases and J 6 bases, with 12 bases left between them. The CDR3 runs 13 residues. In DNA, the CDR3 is TGCGCCAGCAGCCCCCCTGCTGCGGATACGCAGTATTTT. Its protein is CASSPPAADTQYF.

The CDR3 coding sequence is TGTGCCAGCAGAAAAACTAGTATCAATGAGCAGTTCTTC. This encodes CASRKTSINEQFF. V is TRBV6-5 and J is TRBJ2-1, with TRBD2 as a possible D gene (5 bases). The CDR3 spans 13 residues. CDR1 and CDR2 from the germline V gene are MNHEY and SVGAGI. The ends were cut back, 6 bases at V and 6 bases at J, with 12 bases in the middle.

This CDR3 reads CASSQWTGTSYNEQFF. CDR3 in DNA: TGCGCCAGCAGTCAATGGACAGGGACCTCCTACAATGAGCAGTTCTTC. The V call is TRBV23-1, the J call TRBJ2-1; 8 nucleotides agree with TRBD1. TRBV23-1 belongs to the ORF category, with a function that is uncertain. With V trimmed by 1 base and J by 0 bases, 2 bases remained unmatched. This CDR3 is 16 amino acids long.

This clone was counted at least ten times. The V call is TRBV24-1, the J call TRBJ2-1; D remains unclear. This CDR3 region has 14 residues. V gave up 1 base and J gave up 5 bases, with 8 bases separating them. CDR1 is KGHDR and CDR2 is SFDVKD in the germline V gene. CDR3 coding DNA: TGTGCCACCAGTGATTTATCAGTCAACAATGAGCAGTTCTTC. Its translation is CATSDLSVNNEQFF.

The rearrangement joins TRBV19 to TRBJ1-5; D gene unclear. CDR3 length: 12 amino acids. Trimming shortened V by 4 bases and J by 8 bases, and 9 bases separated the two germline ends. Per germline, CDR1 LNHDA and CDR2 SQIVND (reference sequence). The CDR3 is CASSRARKPQHF. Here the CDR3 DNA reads TGTGCCAGTAGTAGGGCAAGGAAGCCCCAGCATTTT.

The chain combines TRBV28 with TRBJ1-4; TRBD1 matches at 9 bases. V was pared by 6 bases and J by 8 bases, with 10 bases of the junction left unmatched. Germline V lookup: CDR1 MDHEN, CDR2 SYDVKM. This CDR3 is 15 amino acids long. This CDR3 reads CASRPGQGMSEKLFF. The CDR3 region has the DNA TGTGCCAGCAGACCGGGACAGGGCATGAGCGAAAAACTGTTTTTT.

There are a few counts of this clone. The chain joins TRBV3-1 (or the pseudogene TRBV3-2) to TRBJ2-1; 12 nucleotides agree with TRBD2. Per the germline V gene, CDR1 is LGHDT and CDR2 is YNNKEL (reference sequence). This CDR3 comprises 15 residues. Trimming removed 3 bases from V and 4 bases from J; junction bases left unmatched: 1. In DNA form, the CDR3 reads TGTGCCAGCAGCCAGACTAGCGGGGGATACAATGAGCAGTTCTTC. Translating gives CASSQTSGGYNEQFF.

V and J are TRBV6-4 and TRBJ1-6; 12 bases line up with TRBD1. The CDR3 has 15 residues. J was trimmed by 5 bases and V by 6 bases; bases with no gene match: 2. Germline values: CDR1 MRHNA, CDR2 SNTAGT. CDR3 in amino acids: CASRGQGADNSPLHF. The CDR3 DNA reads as TGTGCCAGCAGGGGACAGGGGGCCGATAATTCACCCCTCCACTTT.

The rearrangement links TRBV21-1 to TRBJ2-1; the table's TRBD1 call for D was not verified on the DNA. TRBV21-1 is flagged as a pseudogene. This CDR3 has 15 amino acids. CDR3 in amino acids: CASSKDRVSYNEQFF. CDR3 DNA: TGTGCCAGCAGCAAGGACAGGGTTTCCTACAATGAGCAGTTCTTC.

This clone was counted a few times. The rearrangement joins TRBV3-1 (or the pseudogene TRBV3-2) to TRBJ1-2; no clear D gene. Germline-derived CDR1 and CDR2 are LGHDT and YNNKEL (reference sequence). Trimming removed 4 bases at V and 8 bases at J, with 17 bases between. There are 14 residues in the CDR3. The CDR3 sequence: CASSPQAWVGGYTF. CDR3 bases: TGTGCCAGCAGCCCTCAGGCCTGGGTCGGAGGCTACACCTTC.

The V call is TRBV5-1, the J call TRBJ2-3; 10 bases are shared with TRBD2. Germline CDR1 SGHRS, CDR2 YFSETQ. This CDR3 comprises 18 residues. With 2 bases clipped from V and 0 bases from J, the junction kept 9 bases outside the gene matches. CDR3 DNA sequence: TGCGCCAGCAGCTTCGGACTAGCGGATCTACTTAGCACAGATACGCAGTATTTT. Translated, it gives CASSFGLADLLSTDTQYF.

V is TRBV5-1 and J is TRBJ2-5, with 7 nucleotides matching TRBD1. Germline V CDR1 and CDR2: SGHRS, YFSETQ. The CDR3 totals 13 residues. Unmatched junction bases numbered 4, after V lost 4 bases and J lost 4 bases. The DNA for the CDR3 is TGCGCCAGCAGCGCACAGGGGTCAGAGACCCAGTACTTC. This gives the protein CASSAQGSETQYF.

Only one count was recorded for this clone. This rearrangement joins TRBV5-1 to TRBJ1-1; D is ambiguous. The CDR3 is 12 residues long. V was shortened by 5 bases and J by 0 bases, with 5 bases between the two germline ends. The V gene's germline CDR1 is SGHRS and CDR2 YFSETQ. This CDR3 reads CASSLLNTEAFF. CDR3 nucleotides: TGCGCCAGCAGTTTATTGAACACTGAAGCTTTCTTT. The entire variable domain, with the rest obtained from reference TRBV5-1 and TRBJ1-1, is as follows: KAGVTQTPRYLIKTRGQQVTLSCSPISGHRSVSWYQQTPGQGLQFLFEYFSETQRNKGNFPGRFSGRQFSNSRSEMNVSTLELGDSALYLCASSLLNTEAFFGQGTRLTVV.

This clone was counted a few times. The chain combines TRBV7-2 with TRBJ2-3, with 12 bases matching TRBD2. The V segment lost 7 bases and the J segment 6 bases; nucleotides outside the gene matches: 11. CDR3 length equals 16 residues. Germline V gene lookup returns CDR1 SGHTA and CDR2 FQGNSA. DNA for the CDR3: TGTGCCAGCAAGAGGCTAGCGGGGGGGCCAAGGGATACGCAGTATTTT. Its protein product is CASKRLAGGPRDTQYF.

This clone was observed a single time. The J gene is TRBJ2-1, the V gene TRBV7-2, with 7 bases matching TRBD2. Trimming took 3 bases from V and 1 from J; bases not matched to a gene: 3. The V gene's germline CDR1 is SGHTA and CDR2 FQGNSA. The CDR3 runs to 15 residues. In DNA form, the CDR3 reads TGTGCCAGCAGCTTTTCAGCGGGATCCTACAATGAGCAGTTCTTC. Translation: CASSFSAGSYNEQFF.

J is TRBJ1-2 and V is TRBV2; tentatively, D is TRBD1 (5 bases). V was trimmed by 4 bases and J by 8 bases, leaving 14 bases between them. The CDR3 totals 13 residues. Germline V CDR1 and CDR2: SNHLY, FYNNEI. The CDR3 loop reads CASSVFGARGYTF. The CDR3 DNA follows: TGTGCCAGCAGTGTTTTTGGGGCCCGGGGCTACACCTTC.

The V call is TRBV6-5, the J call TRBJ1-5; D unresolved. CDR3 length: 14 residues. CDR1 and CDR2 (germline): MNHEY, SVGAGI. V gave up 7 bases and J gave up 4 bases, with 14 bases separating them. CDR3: CASTLFYGNQPQHF. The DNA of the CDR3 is TGTGCCAGCACCCTTTTTTACGGGAATCAGCCCCAGCATTTT.

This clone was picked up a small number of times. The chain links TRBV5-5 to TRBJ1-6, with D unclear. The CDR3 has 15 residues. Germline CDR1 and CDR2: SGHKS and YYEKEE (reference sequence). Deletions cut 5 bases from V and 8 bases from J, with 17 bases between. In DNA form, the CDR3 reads TGTGCCAGCAGACGAGGGATGGCCCTAGATTCACCCCTCCACTTT. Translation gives CASRRGMALDSPLHF.

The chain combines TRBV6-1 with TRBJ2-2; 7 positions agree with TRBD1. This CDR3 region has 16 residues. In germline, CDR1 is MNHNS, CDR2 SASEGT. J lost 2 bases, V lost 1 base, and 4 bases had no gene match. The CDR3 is CASSEVGQLNTGELFF. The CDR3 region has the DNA TGTGCCAGCAGTGAAGTGGGACAGCTAAACACCGGGGAGCTGTTTTTT.

The CDR3 nucleotides read TGTGCCAGTAGTATTCTGGGACAGGGCGATCAGCCCCAGCATTTT. Its protein product is CASSILGQGDQPQHF. V is TRBV19 and J is TRBJ1-5, with TRBD1 matching over 9 bases. Germline V lookup: CDR1 LNHDA, CDR2 SQIVND (reference sequence). This CDR3 comprises 15 residues. Losses at the gene ends were 3 bases for V and 5 bases for J; bases not matched to a gene: 5. The full variable domain, in which reference TRBV19 and TRBJ1-5 provide the parts outside the CDR3, is DGGITQSPKYLFRKEGQNVTLSCEQNLNHDAMYWYRQDPGQGLRLIYYSQIVNDFQKGDIAEGYSVSREKKESFPLTVTSAQKNPTAFYLCASSILGQGDQPQHFGDGTRLSIL.

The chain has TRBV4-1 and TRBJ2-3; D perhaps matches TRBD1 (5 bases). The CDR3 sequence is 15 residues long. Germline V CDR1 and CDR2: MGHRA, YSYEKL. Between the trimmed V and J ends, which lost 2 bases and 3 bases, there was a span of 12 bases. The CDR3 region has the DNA TGCGCCAGCAGCCAACAGGGTGTAGGGACAGATACGCAGTATTTT. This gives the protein CASSQQGVGTDTQYF.

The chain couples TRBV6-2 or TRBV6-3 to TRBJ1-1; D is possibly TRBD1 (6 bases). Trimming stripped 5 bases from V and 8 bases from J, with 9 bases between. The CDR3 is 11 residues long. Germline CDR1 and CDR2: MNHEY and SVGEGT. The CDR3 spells CASSQGQEAFF. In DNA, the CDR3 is TGTGCCAGCAGTCAAGGACAGGAAGCTTTCTTT.

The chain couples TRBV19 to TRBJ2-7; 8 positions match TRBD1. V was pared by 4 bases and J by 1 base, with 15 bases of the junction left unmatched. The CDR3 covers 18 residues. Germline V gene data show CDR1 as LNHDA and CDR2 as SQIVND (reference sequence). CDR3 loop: CASSKTLLTGANSYEQYV. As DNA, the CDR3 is TGTGCCAGTAGTAAGACTCTATTGACAGGGGCAAATTCCTACGAGCAGTACGTC.

CDR3 loop: CAISGVVNTEAFF. CDR3 coding DNA: TGTGCCATCAGTGGAGTAGTGAACACTGAAGCTTTCTTT. J is TRBJ1-1 and V is TRBV10-3; D is ambiguous. Between the trimmed V and J ends, which lost 4 bases and 0 bases, there was a span of 6 bases. The CDR3 is 13 amino acids. The germline V gene has CDR1 ENHRY and CDR2 SYGVKD.

CDR3 sequence reads: CSASPTGRDTEAFF. CDR3 nucleotides: TGCAGTGCTAGTCCCACAGGTCGAGACACTGAAGCTTTCTTT. This chain links TRBV20-1 with TRBJ1-1, with a tentative D call TRBD1 (5 bases). The length of the CDR3 is 14 residues. Germline CDR1 DFQATT, CDR2 SNEGSKA (reference sequence). Trimming removed 3 bases at V and 3 bases at J, with 14 bases between.